One TCR beta chain is described in this entry. The germline V and J ends were trimmed by 5 bases and 9 bases, with 20 bases remaining between them. Germline loops: CDR1 LNHDA, CDR2 SQIVND (reference sequence). The CDR3 loop spans 15 amino acids. In the original workflow: Amplification of reference gene primers provided the estimated nucleated cell counts. Libraries were prepared by immunoSEQ multiplex PCR; TCRdb keeps only in-frame clonotypes and omits some of them. That table gives V, J and clone size, and the DNA gave D and trimming. The top ten hold around 2.4% of the sample, which has about 170,000 clones, roughly four fifths seen once. The data originate from a study of blood T cell repertoires in COVID-19. Study details: Acute-phase and convalescent COVID-19 samples originated in the United States, Italy and Spain. PBMCs, B-cell-depleted T cells, or T cells were the source of the cDNA or gDNA that made up the material.

The J gene is TRBJ1-5, the V gene TRBV19; possible D gene TRBD1, 6 bases. The sample consisted of peripheral blood. This clonotype was obtained from a human donor with acute or convalescent COVID-19. The donor label of this sample is uncertain. The CDR3 loop is CASSFETGAQGPQHF. The CDR3 bases are TGTGCCAGTAGTTTCGAGACAGGTGCCCAGGGGCCCCAGCATTTT.